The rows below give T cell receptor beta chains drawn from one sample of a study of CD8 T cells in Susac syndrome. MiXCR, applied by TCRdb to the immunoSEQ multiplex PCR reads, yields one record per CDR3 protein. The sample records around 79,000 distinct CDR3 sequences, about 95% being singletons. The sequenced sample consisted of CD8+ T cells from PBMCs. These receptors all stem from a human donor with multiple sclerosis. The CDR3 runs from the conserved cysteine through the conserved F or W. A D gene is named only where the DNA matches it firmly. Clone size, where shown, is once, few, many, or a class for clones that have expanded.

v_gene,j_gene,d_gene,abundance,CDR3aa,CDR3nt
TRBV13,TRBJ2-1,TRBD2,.,CASSPTSGGDEQFF,TGTGCCAGCAGCCCTACTAGCGGGGGCGATGAGCAGTTCTTC
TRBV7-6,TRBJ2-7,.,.,CASSPRGFYEQYF,TGTGCCAGCAGCCCTCGTGGGTTCTACGAGCAGTACTTC
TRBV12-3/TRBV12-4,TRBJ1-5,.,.,CASSFGQPQHF,TGTGCCAGCAGTTTCGGTCAGCCCCAGCATTTT
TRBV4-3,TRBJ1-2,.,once,CASSQDRASLYGYTF,TGCGCCAGCAGCCAAGATAGAGCTTCGCTCTATGGCTACACCTTC
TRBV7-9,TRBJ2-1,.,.,CASSLVEQFF,TGTGCCAGCAGCTTAGTTGAGCAGTTCTTC
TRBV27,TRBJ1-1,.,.,CASSFFGGSTEAFF,TGTGCCAGCAGTTTTTTTGGAGGGTCCACTGAAGCTTTCTTT
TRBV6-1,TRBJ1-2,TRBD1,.,CASSSGTGPFRGGYTF,TGTGCCAGCAGCTCCGGGACAGGGCCCTTCAGGGGTGGCTACACCTTC
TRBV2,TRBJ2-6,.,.,CASSEDSGANVLTF,TGTGCCAGCAGTGAGGACTCTGGGGCCAACGTCCTGACTTTC
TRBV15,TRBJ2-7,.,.,CATSRTQEEEAEQYF,TGTGCCACCAGCAGGACCCAGGAGGAGGAAGCCGAGCAGTACTTC
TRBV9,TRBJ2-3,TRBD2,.,CASSTRTSGDPDTQYF,TGTGCCAGCAGCACCCGGACTAGCGGGGACCCAGATACGCAGTATTTT
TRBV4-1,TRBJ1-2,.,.,CASSQVQVATYGYTF,TGCGCCAGCAGCCAAGTCCAGGTGGCTACCTATGGCTACACCTTC
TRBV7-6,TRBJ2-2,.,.,CASSFAPGELFF,TGTGCCAGCAGCTTTGCACCCGGGGAGCTGTTTTTT
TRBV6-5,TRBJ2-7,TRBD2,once,CASSPSGSPSYEQYF,TGTGCCAGCAGCCCTAGCGGGAGTCCCTCCTACGAGCAGTACTTC
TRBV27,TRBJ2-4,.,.,CASSFTDKNIQYF,TGTGCCAGCAGTTTCACAGACAAAAACATTCAGTACTTC
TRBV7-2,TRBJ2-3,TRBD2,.,CASSLSGGAADTQYF,TGTGCCAGCAGCTTAAGCGGGGGGGCGGCAGATACGCAGTATTTT
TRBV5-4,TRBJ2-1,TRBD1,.,CASRRPGQGSYNEQFF,TGTGCCAGCAGACGGCCGGGACAGGGGTCTTACAATGAGCAGTTCTTC
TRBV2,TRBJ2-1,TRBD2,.,CASSSRDYLNEQFF,TGTGCCAGCAGTAGCCGGGACTACCTCAATGAGCAGTTCTTC
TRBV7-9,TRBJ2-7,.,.,CASSGPRGYEQYF,TGTGCCAGCAGCGGCCCAAGGGGCTACGAGCAGTACTTC
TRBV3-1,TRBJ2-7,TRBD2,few,CASSPQTSGSHEQYF,TGTGCCAGCAGCCCCCAGACTAGCGGGAGTCACGAGCAGTACTTC
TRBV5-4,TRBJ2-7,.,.,CASSLGPGQEQYF,TGTGCCAGCAGCTTGGGGCCAGGGCAAGAGCAGTACTTC
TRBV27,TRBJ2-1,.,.,CASRTPGDEQFF,TGTGCCAGCCGGACCCCCGGCGATGAGCAGTTCTTC
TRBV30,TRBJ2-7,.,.,CAWRTTNGYEQYF,TGTGCCTGGAGAACCACCAACGGGTACGAGCAGTACTTC
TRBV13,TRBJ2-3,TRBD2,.,CATSGPTSGSLVPDTQYF,TGTGCCACCAGCGGTCCTACGAGCGGGAGCTTGGTTCCAGATACGCAGTATTTT
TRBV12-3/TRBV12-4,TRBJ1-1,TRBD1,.,CASSFAGGTEAFF,TGTGCCAGCAGTTTCGCAGGGGGCACTGAAGCTTTCTTT
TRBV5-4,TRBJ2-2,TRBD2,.,CASNFTAGGTGELFF,TGTGCCAGCAACTTCACCGCGGGGGGCACCGGGGAGCTGTTTTTT
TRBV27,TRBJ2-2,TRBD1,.,CASSFSGTGGIAGELFF,TGTGCCAGCAGTTTTTCTGGAACAGGGGGTATCGCCGGGGAGCTGTTTTTT
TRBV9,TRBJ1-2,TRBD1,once,CASSGTGFSYTF,TGTGCCAGCAGCGGGACAGGGTTCAGCTACACCTTC
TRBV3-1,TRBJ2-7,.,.,CASSQVKAGSEQYF,TGTGCCAGCAGCCAAGTGAAGGCAGGGAGCGAGCAGTACTTC
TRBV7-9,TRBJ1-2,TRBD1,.,CASSLDRGYGYTF,TGTGCCAGCAGCTTAGACAGGGGCTATGGCTACACCTTC
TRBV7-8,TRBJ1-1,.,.,CASSLDAGWGEAFF,TGTGCCAGCAGCTTAGATGCGGGCTGGGGTGAAGCTTTCTTT
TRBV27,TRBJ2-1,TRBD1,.,CASGGTGGVEQFF,TGTGCCAGCGGGGGGACAGGGGGCGTTGAGCAGTTCTTC
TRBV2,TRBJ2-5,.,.,CASREYRVQEETQYF,TGTGCCAGCAGGGAATACAGGGTCCAAGAAGAGACCCAGTACTTC
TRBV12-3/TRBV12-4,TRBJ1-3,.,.,CAIRGPTSGNTIYF,TGTGCCATCAGAGGACCTACCTCTGGAAACACCATATATTTT
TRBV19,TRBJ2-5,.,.,CASSIEDGWETQYF,TGTGCCAGTAGTATAGAGGACGGATGGGAGACCCAGTACTTC
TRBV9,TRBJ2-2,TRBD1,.,CASSGGQAYTGELFF,TGTGCCAGCAGCGGAGGACAGGCCTACACCGGGGAGCTGTTTTTT
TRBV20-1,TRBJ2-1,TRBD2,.,CSARDLLAGSYNEQFF,TGCAGTGCTAGAGACCTCCTAGCGGGGAGCTACAATGAGCAGTTCTTC
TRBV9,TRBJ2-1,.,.,CASSVASNEQFF,TGTGCCAGCAGCGTAGCTAGCAATGAGCAGTTCTTC
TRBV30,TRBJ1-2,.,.,CAWSVRSSGRHYGYTF,TGTGCCTGGAGTGTACGATCGTCGGGGCGGCACTATGGCTACACCTTC
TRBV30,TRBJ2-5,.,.,CAWTYTGAGGETQYF,TGTGCCTGGACGTACACGGGGGCAGGAGGAGAGACCCAGTACTTC
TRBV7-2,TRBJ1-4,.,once,CASSLRAGNEKLFF,TGTGCCAGCAGCTTGCGTGCGGGGAATGAAAAACTGTTTTTT
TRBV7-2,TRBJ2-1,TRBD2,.,CASSTPSSGGDYNEQFF,TGTGCCAGCAGCACGCCCTCTAGCGGGGGGGACTACAATGAGCAGTTCTTC
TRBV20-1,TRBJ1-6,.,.,CSASFENSPLHF,TGCAGTGCTAGTTTCGAGAATTCACCCCTCCACTTT
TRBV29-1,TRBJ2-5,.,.,CSVTGADAGETQYF,TGCAGCGTGACGGGCGCGGACGCCGGAGAGACCCAGTACTTC
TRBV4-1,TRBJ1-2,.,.,CASSQEGLNYGYTF,TGCGCCAGCAGCCAAGAGGGGCTTAACTATGGCTACACCTTC
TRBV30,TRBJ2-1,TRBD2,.,CAWGTSGTSHNEQFF,TGTGCCTGGGGGACTAGCGGGACGTCTCACAATGAGCAGTTCTTC
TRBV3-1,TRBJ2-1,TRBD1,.,CASSEQGDSYNEQFF,TGTGCCAGCAGTGAACAGGGGGACTCCTACAATGAGCAGTTCTTC
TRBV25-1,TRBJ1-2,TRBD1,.,CASSEWDRGNRYTF,TGTGCCAGCAGTGAATGGGACAGGGGCAATCGCTACACCTTC
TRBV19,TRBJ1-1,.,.,CASGGALGAFF,TGTGCCAGCGGCGGAGCCCTCGGGGCTTTCTTT
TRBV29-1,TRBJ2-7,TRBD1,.,CSVLTGGHYEQYF,TGCAGCGTTCTGACAGGGGGGCACTACGAGCAGTACTTC
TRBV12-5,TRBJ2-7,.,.,CASGSLETTEQYF,TGTGCTAGTGGTTCACTAGAGACGACCGAGCAGTACTTC
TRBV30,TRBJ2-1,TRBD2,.,CAWSRGLVRGNEQFF,TGTGCCTGGAGTAGGGGACTAGTCCGGGGCAATGAGCAGTTCTTC
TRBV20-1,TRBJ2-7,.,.,CSAGDSPYEQYF,TGCAGTGCTGGCGACAGCCCCTACGAGCAGTACTTC
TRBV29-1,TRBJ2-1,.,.,CSAVLDEQFF,TGCAGCGCCGTGCTTGATGAGCAGTTCTTC
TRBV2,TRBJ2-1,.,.,CASTPGRNEQFF,TGTGCCAGCACCCCAGGTCGGAATGAGCAGTTCTTC
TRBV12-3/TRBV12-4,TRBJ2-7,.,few,CASSPRDFSYEQYF,TGTGCCAGCAGTCCTCGGGACTTTTCCTACGAGCAGTACTTC
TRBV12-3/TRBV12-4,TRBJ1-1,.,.,CASSLQLNTEAFF,TGTGCCAGCAGTCTACAGCTGAACACTGAAGCTTTCTTT
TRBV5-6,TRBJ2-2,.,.,CASSPRTNTGELFF,TGTGCCAGCAGCCCGCGGACAAACACCGGGGAGCTGTTTTTT
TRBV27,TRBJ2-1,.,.,CASSFQWWESSYNEQFF,TGTGCCAGCAGTTTTCAGTGGTGGGAAAGCTCCTACAATGAGCAGTTCTTC
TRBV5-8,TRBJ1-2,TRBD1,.,CASSSRDSSNYGYTF,TGTGCCAGCAGCTCCCGGGACAGCTCTAACTATGGCTACACCTTC